These 4 T cell receptor beta chains came from one sample sequenced in a study of cytomegalovirus exposure and HLA in healthy donors. The PCR employed 60 Vbeta primers together with 13 Jbeta primers. Sequencing was performed with immunoSEQ multiplex PCR; in TCRdb, only in-frame clones are kept and a portion is missing. This table holds tens of thousands of clones. The specimen sequenced was PBMCs. The receptors were gathered from a man younger than 35 in good health and CMV-seropositive.

The rearrangement joins TRBV28 to TRBJ2-1, with D perhaps matching TRBD2 (6 bases). V lost 3 bases, J lost 9 bases, and 9 bases lay in between. This CDR3 region has 12 residues. The germline gives CDR1 MDHEN, CDR2 SYDVKM. CDR3 residues: CASSLRDREQFF. In DNA form, the CDR3 reads TGTGCCAGCAGTTTGCGGGATCGTGAGCAGTTCTTC.

V gene TRBV5-1 combines with J gene TRBJ2-1; perhaps TRBD2 as D (5 bases). V lost 7 bases, J lost 5 bases, and 16 bases lay in between. CDR3 length: 14 amino acids. Germline CDR1 reads SGHRS; CDR2 reads YFSETQ. In DNA, the CDR3 is TGCGCCAGCTCCTCTTCGGGGTTTCACAATGAGCAGTTCTTC. Protein sequence: CASSSSGFHNEQFF.

This chain links TRBV9 with TRBJ1-5, with no clear D. V was shortened by 0 bases and J by 0 bases, with 4 bases between the two germline ends. CDR1 is SGDLS, CDR2 YYNGEE, per germline. CDR3 size: 14 residues. The CDR3 region is CASSVEPSNQPQHF. CDR3 in DNA: TGTGCCAGCAGCGTAGAGCCTAGCAATCAGCCCCAGCATTTT.

This chain links TRBV5-6 with TRBJ2-1, with a possible D match to TRBD2 (5 bases). Germline-derived CDR1 and CDR2 are SGHDT and YYEEEE. This CDR3 comprises 14 residues. Deletions cut 3 bases from V and 0 bases from J, with 7 bases between. The DNA of the CDR3 is TGTGCCAGCAGCTCGAGGGACTCCTACAATGAGCAGTTCTTC. Its translation: CASSSRDSYNEQFF.